These 26 T cell receptor beta chains were all obtained from the same sample, sequenced in a study of shared clonotypes between healthy human individuals. Generated by immunoSEQ multiplex PCR, the TCRdb table keeps only in-frame clones and is missing some. The data contain about 330,000 clones, roughly 70% of them singletons. The sample consisted of memory CD4+ T cells sorted from blood. Stated subset: CD45RA-negative fraction. These receptors all come from a man under 40 in good health.

The J gene is TRBJ2-5, the V gene TRBV19, with 13 bases lining up with TRBD2. This CDR3 region has 15 residues. The junction had 4 bases not matched to a gene; V was cut back by 4 bases and J by 5 bases. Germline-derived CDR1 and CDR2 are LNHDA and SQIVND (reference sequence). Here the CDR3 DNA reads TGTGCCAGTAGTACTGGACTAGCGGGAGTGGAGACCCAGTACTTC. Amino acid sequence: CASSTGLAGVETQYF. Together with reference TRBV19 and TRBJ2-5, the CDR3 gives the full variable domain: DGGITQSPKYLFRKEGQNVTLSCEQNLNHDAMYWYRQDPGQGLRLIYYSQIVNDFQKGDIAEGYSVSREKKESFPLTVTSAQKNPTAFYLCASSTGLAGVETQYFGPGTRLLVL.

The chain uses TRBV30 and TRBJ2-5, with 9 bases identical to TRBD2. From germline, CDR1 is GTSNPN and CDR2 SVGIG (reference sequence). This CDR3 region has 14 residues. The V segment lost 3 bases and the J segment 7 bases; nucleotides outside the gene matches: 9. The CDR3 reads CAWRTGTSRGTQYF. The CDR3 DNA is TGTGCCTGGAGGACCGGGACTAGCAGGGGGACCCAGTACTTC.

This chain joins TRBV10-2 and TRBJ1-4; D is unresolved. The CDR3 covers 14 residues. The V gene's germline CDR1 is WSHSY and CDR2 SAAADI. Trimming removed 1 base at V and 8 bases at J, with 11 bases between. Here the CDR3 DNA reads TGCGCCAGCAGTGAGTACCAGCTGCGAGAAAAACTGTTTTTT. Translating gives CASSEYQLREKLFF.

Only one count was recorded for this clone. This chain joins TRBV7-2 and TRBJ2-1, with D possibly TRBD2 on 7 matching bases. The CDR3 has 16 residues. Germline V gene data show CDR1 as SGHTA and CDR2 as FQGNSA. V lost 3 bases to trimming and J lost 5 bases, with 17 bases between them. The DNA for the CDR3 is TGTGCCAGCAGCTTCATCGTACGGGGGGCCCACAATGAGCAGTTCTTC. Residues: CASSFIVRGAHNEQFF.

To note about this clone: At one end the junction does not follow the germline gene, possibly because of a read error. The chain is built from TRBV5-4 and TRBJ2-7; TRBD2 is a possible D gene (6 bases). CDR1 is SGHNT, CDR2 YYREEE, per germline (reference sequence). The CDR3 is made up of 15 amino acids. CDR3 coding DNA: TGTGCCAGCAGCTCCTCCCTTTCGAGGCGGGACCATGATGTCTTC. Translating it yields CASSSSLSRRDHDVF.

The chain couples TRBV7-2 to TRBJ2-7, with 8 bases lining up with TRBD2. Germline V gene lookup returns CDR1 SGHTA and CDR2 FQGNSA. J lost 6 bases, V lost 1 base, and 8 bases had no gene match. There are 15 residues in the CDR3. CDR3: CASSLVAGNFFEQYF. The CDR3 DNA reads as TGTGCCAGCAGCTTAGTAGCGGGAAACTTTTTCGAGCAGTACTTC.

V usage is TRBV2 and J usage is TRBJ2-7; D is perhaps TRBD2 (6 bases). Between the trimmed V and J ends, which lost 6 bases and 4 bases, there was a span of 19 bases. The CDR3 covers 15 residues. The germline V gene encodes CDR1 SNHLY and CDR2 FYNNEI. The CDR3 DNA sequence: TGTGCCAGCAGCGCGGGACTCCGACTCAAATACGAGCAGTACTTC. As protein: CASSAGLRLKYEQYF.

The genes are TRBV5-4 and TRBJ2-3; D assignment may be TRBD1 or TRBD2 (5 bases each). This CDR3 has 16 amino acids. Germline CDR1 reads SGHNT; CDR2 reads YYREEE (reference sequence). Trimming left V 4 bases short and J 3 bases short, with 18 bases between. CDR3 coding DNA: TGTGCCAGCAGCCCACCGGGACCCCTCTCTACAGATACGCAGTATTTT. Amino acids: CASSPPGPLSTDTQYF. Drawing the rest from reference TRBV5-4 and TRBJ2-3, the complete variable domain is ETGVTQSPTHLIKTRGQQVTLRCSSQSGHNTVSWYQQALGQGPQFIFQYYREEENGRGNFPPRFSGLQFPNYSSELNVNALELDDSALYLCASSPPGPLSTDTQYFGPGTRLTVL.

The table lists this clone with a few counts. This chain connects TRBV9 to TRBJ1-5; a possible D gene is TRBD1 (5 bases). In germline, CDR1 is SGDLS, CDR2 YYNGEE. The CDR3 has 16 amino acids. Trimming cost V 0 bases and J 4 bases, with 14 bases left between them. CDR3 coding DNA: TGTGCCAGCAGCGTAGGTGGGGATTGGGGGAATCAGCCCCAGCATTTT. Amino acid sequence: CASSVGGDWGNQPQHF.

This clone was counted only a few times. The chain links TRBV5-1 to TRBJ2-1, with D possibly being TRBD2 (6 bases). The CDR3 runs 14 residues. Germline loops: CDR1 SGHRS, CDR2 YFSETQ. The germline V and J ends were trimmed by 2 bases and 8 bases, with 14 bases remaining between them. CDR3 coding DNA: TGCGCCAGCAGCTTCCAGGGCGGGGAGGATGAGCAGTTCTTC. The encoded protein is CASSFQGGEDEQFF.

This chain joins TRBV7-6 and TRBJ2-3; D is unclear. Trimming cost V 5 bases and J 2 bases, with 8 bases left between them. CDR3 length: 13 amino acids. Germline CDR1 is SGHVS and CDR2 is FNYEAQ. CDR3 in DNA: TGTGCCAGCAGCCCTCGGCTCACAGATACGCAGTATTTT. Its protein product is CASSPRLTDTQYF.

The rearrangement uses TRBV29-1 and TRBJ2-7; D is possibly TRBD2 (6 bases). Trimming pared 6 bases from V and 11 bases from J, leaving 17 bases between. The CDR3 contains 11 residues. Germline V gives CDR1 SQVTM, CDR2 ANQGSEA. CDR3 sequence (DNA): TGCAGCGTGTGGGACTCTGGTAATAAGTACTTC. It codes for CSVWDSGNKYF.

This clone was recorded a few times. This chain uses TRBV7-2 with TRBJ2-1; TRBD1 is a possible D gene (6 bases). Germline CDR1 is SGHTA and CDR2 is FQGNSA. CDR3 length: 10 amino acids. V shed 9 bases and J shed 14 bases, with 14 bases lying between them. The CDR3 nucleotides read TGTGCCAGGGACCCACAGGGAGAGTTCTTC. The encoded protein is CARDPQGEFF.

This clone was detected only a few times. The rearrangement joins TRBV30 to TRBJ2-1, with D tentatively TRBD2 (6 bases). Germline V gives CDR1 GTSNPN, CDR2 SVGIG (reference sequence). V lost 3 bases and J lost 12, with 21 bases in between. The CDR3 is made up of 14 amino acids. The CDR3 protein is CAWSPGDSGRSQFF. The CDR3 DNA reads TGTGCCTGGAGCCCCGGGGACTCCGGCAGGTCGCAGTTCTTC.

The CDR3 reads CSGTGPGNTIYF. In nucleotides, the CDR3 is TGCAGCGGGACAGGGCCTGGAAACACCATATATTTT. V gene TRBV29-1 combines with J gene TRBJ1-3; 8 bases are a match to TRBD1. This CDR3 has 12 amino acids. Germline V gene lookup returns CDR1 SQVTM and CDR2 ANQGSEA. V shed 7 bases, J shed 2 bases, and the junction held 1 base outside the gene matches. The variable domain in full, with the rest retrieved from reference TRBV29-1 and TRBJ1-3, is SAVISQKPSRDICQRGTSLTIQCQVDSQVTMMFWYRQQPGQSLTLIATANQGSEATYESGFVIDKFPISRPNLTFSTLTVSNMSPEDSSIYLCSGTGPGNTIYFGEGSWLTVV.

The rearrangement joins TRBV28 to TRBJ2-1; 8 bases are shared with TRBD2. The CDR3 consists of 14 residues. CDR1 and CDR2 (germline): MDHEN, SYDVKM. The CDR3 loop is CAGTRAGEGNEQFF. For the CDR3, the DNA is TGTGCAGGAACAAGAGCGGGAGAAGGCAATGAGCAGTTCTTC.

The chain recombines TRBV27 with TRBJ2-1; D remains unclear. From germline, CDR1 is MNHEY and CDR2 SMNVEV (reference sequence). The CDR3 is 16 amino acids. Trimming shortened V by 4 bases and J by 4 bases, and 17 bases separated the two germline ends. The CDR3 loop reads CASSSPHRAVYNEQFF. The CDR3 bases are TGTGCCAGCAGTTCCCCGCATAGGGCCGTTTACAATGAGCAGTTCTTC.

This chain uses TRBV11-3 with TRBJ2-2, with 12 bases lining up with TRBD2. The V segment lost 3 bases and the J segment 4 bases; nucleotides outside the gene matches: 6. Per germline, CDR1 SGHNT and CDR2 YENEEA. CDR3 length: 17 amino acids. CDR3 region: CASSFLLAGGLTGELFF. Written as DNA, the CDR3 is TGTGCCAGCAGCTTCCTGCTAGCGGGAGGGCTCACCGGGGAGCTGTTTTTT.

V and J are TRBV29-1 and TRBJ2-1; a weak D match, TRBD1 (6 bases). The CDR3 is 12 amino acids. Per germline, CDR1 SQVTM and CDR2 ANQGSEA. Trimming removed 3 bases at V and 6 bases at J, with 9 bases between. CDR3 DNA: TGCAGCGTTGACTACAGGGTCAATGAGCAGTTCTTC. This sequence encodes CSVDYRVNEQFF.

The V and J genes are TRBV9 and TRBJ2-7; D is ambiguous. CDR1 SGDLS and CDR2 YYNGEE come from the germline V gene. The V and J ends lost 2 bases and 0 bases respectively, with 6 bases between them. The CDR3 consists of 13 residues. The CDR3 coding sequence is TGTGCCAGCAGCGTGGGAATCTCCTACGAGCAGTACTTC. It specifies CASSVGISYEQYF.

The chain's CDR3 is CASSKGIQGTGELFF. CDR3 bases: TGCGCCAGCAGTAAGGGGATCCAAGGTACCGGGGAGCTGTTTTTT. This rearrangement joins TRBV10-2 to TRBJ2-2; possible D gene TRBD1, 5 bases. The germline V and J ends were trimmed by 5 bases and 5 bases, with 15 bases remaining between them. CDR1 WSHSY and CDR2 SAAADI come from the germline V gene. There are 15 residues in the CDR3.

The gene calls are TRBV7-7 and TRBJ2-7; D is uncertain. Germline lookup yields CDR1 SSHAT and CDR2 FNYEAQ (reference sequence). The CDR3 length is 13 residues. V lost 6 bases, J lost 7 bases, and 16 bases lay in between. The CDR3 coding sequence is TGTGCCAGCAGTCAGTATTGGGCCGGTGAGCAGTACTTC. It codes for CASSQYWAGEQYF.

The DNA of the CDR3 is TGTGCCAGCAGACGTTCCCGGACAGGGGGTTTCACAGATACGCAGTATTTT. Its protein is CASRRSRTGGFTDTQYF. The chain links TRBV5-4 to TRBJ2-3; TRBD1 agrees at 10 bases. The germline gives CDR1 SGHNT, CDR2 YYREEE (reference sequence). With V trimmed by 5 bases and J by 2 bases, 11 bases remained unmatched. The CDR3 loop spans 17 amino acids.

The J gene is TRBJ2-3, the V gene TRBV28; 8 bases are a match to TRBD2. The germline CDR1 and CDR2 sequences are MDHEN and SYDVKM. CDR3 length: 16 residues. V trimming: 5 bases; J trimming: 4 bases; junction bases outside the gene matches: 11. The CDR3 DNA follows: TGTGCCAGCAGTCCCTCCCGACTAGCGCGGGCAGATACGCAGTATTTT. Protein: CASSPSRLARADTQYF.

This rearrangement joins TRBV5-1 to TRBJ2-3; 9 positions agree with TRBD2. CDR1 and CDR2 (germline): SGHRS, YFSETQ. V dropped 4 bases and J dropped 0; count of bases not matched to a gene: 3. The CDR3 sequence is 15 residues long. DNA for the CDR3: TGCGCCAGCAGCAAACTAGCGGGCAGCACAGATACGCAGTATTTT. This encodes CASSKLAGSTDTQYF.

V is TRBV19 and J is TRBJ1-1; TRBD1 matches at 7 bases. Germline CDR1 and CDR2: LNHDA and SQIVND (reference sequence). The CDR3 sequence is 12 residues long. J gave up 7 bases and V 7 bases, and 6 bases lay outside the gene matches. This CDR3 reads CASTSRTGEAFF. Here the CDR3 DNA reads TGTGCCAGTACCTCCCGGACAGGTGAAGCTTTCTTT.